The clone carrying this TCR beta chain was detected ten times or more. Its antigen is still unknown. This sample is part of a study of CD8 T cells in ankylosing spondylitis. Study-level points and caveats: Made up of about eight highly homologous variants, a TCR beta motif appeared characteristic of ankylosing spondylitis blood. Significantly higher representation of disease-linked clones was reported for matched ankylosing spondylitis synovial fluid.

In germline, CDR1 is SGHTA, CDR2 FQGNSA. The CDR3 sequence is 14 residues long. V trimming: 5 bases; J trimming: 4 bases; junction bases outside the gene matches: 5. For TCR beta, libraries came from quantitative 5'-RACE with molecular barcodes. TCRdb used MiXCR to reprocess the 5' RACE reads, holding one entry per CDR3 protein. The sample shows fewer than 400,000 distinct CDR3 sequences, less than 9.5% of them seen only once. The clonotype originates from a male donor with ankylosing spondylitis. The chain links TRBV7-2 to TRBJ2-5, with 9 nucleotides matching TRBD2. The sequenced sample was blood, either unsorted or a sorted T cell fraction (not recorded which). The CDR3 DNA follows: TGTGCCAGCAGCCACCGGACTAGCGTAGAGACCCAGTACTTC. Its protein product is CASSHRTSVETQYF.